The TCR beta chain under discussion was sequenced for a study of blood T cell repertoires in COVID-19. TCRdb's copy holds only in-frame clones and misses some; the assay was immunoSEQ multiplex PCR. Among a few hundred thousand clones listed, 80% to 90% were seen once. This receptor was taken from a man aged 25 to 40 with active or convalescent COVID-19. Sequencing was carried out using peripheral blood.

In DNA form, the CDR3 reads TGTGCCAGCAGTGCTGGACTAGCGGGGGGGCCGGGTACCGGGGAGCTGTTTTTT. Translating it yields CASSAGLAGGPGTGELFF. The rearrangement joins TRBV7-2 to TRBJ2-2; 15 bases line up with TRBD2. After removal of 6 bases from V and 5 bases from J, the junction contained 10 bases not matched to a gene. Germline V gives CDR1 SGHTA, CDR2 FQGNSA. The CDR3 is 18 amino acids.